The T cell receptor beta chain under discussion was sequenced for a study of blood T cell repertoires in COVID-19. Whole-study context: The cDNA or gDNA used as material had been derived from T cells, B-cell-depleted T cells, or PBMCs.

Data came from immunoSEQ multiplex PCR; TCRdb stores just in-frame clones and leaves some out. The sample yields roughly 240,000 clones, 65% to 90% seen once. The CDR3 covers 13 residues. Germline loops: CDR1 ENHRY, CDR2 SYGVKD. The sample comprised peripheral blood. The V call is TRBV10-3, the J call TRBJ1-5; maybe TRBD1 (5 bases). The TCR was taken from a woman aged 70-85 years with acute or convalescent COVID-19. The DNA of the CDR3 is TGTGCTCACCGGGGGGATGGCAATCAGCCCCAGCATTTT. It encodes CAHRGDGNQPQHF.